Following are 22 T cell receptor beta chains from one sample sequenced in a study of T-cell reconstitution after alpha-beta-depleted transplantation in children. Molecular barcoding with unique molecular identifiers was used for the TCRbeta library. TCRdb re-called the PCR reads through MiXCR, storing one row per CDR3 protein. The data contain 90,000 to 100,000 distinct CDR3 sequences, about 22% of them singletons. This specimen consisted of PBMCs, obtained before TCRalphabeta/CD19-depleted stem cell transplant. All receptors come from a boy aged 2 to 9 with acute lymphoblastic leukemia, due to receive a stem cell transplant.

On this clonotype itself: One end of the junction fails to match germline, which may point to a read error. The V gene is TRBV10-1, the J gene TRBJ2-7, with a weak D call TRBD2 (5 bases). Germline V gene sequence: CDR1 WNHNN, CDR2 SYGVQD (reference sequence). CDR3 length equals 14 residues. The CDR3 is CASRESIAGYEQYF. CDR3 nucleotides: TGCGCCAGCCGTGAGTCAATTGCGGGCTACGAGCAGTACTTC.

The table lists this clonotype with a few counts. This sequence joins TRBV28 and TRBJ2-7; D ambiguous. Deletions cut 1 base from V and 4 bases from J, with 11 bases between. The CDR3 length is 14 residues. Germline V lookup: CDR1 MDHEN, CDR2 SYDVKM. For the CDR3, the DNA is TGTGCCAGCAGTTTATCTGGACCACTATACGAGCAGTACTTC. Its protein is CASSLSGPLYEQYF.

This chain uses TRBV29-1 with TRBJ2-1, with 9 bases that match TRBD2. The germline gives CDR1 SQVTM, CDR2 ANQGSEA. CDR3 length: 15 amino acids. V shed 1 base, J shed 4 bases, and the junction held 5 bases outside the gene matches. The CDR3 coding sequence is TGCAGCGTTGAAGCTGCTAGCGGGGTTTACAATGAGCAGTTCTTC. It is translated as CSVEAASGVYNEQFF.

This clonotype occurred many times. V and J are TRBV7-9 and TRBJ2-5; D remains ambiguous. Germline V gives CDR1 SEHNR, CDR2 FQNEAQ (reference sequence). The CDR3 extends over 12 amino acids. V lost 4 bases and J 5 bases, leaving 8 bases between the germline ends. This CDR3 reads CASSWVTETQYF. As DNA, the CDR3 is TGTGCCAGCAGCTGGGTCACGGAGACCCAGTACTTC.

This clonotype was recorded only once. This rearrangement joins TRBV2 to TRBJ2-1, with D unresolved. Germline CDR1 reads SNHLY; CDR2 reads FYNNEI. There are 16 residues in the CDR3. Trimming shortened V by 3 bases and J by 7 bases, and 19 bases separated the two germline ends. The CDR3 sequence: CASSDFSRRSENEQFF. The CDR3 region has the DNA TGTGCCAGCAGTGATTTCTCCCGGCGTAGTGAGAATGAGCAGTTCTTC. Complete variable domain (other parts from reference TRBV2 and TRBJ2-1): EPEVTQTPSHQVTQMGQEVILRCVPISNHLYFYWYRQILGQKVEFLVSFYNNEISEKSEIFDDQFSVERPDGSNFTLKIRSTKLEDSAMYFCASSDFSRRSENEQFFGPGTRLTVL.

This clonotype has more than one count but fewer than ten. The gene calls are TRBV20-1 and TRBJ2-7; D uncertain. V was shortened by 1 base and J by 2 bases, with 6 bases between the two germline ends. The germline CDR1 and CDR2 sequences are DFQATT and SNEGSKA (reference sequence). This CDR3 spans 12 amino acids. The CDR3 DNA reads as TGCAGTGCTAGAGCTCAAGCCTACGAGCAGTACTTC. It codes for CSARAQAYEQYF.

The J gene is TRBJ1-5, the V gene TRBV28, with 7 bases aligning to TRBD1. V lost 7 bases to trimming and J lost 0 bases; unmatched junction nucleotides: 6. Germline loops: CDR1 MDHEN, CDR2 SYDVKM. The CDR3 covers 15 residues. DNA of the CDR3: TGTGCCAGCATAAGAGGGACAGATAGCAATCAGCCCCAGCATTTT. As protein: CASIRGTDSNQPQHF.

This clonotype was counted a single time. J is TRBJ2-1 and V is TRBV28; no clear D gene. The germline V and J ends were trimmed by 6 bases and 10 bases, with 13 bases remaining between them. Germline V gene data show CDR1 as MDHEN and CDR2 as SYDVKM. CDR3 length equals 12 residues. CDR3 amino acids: CASSPPHLEQFF. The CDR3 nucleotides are TGTGCCAGCAGCCCACCCCATCTAGAGCAGTTCTTC.

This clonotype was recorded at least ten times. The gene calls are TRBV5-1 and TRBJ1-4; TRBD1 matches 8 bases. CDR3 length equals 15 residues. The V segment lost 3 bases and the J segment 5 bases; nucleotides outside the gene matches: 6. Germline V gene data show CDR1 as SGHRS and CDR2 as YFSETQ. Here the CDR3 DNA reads TGCGCCAGCAGCTACGGGACAGGAAGGAATGAAAAACTGTTTTTT. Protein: CASSYGTGRNEKLFF.

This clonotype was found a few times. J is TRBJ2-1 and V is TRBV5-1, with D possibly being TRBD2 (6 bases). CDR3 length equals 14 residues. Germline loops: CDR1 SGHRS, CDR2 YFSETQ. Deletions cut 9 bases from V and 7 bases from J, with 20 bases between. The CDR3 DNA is TGCGCCACCATGGGCGGAGGGGCCGGAAATGAGCAGTTCTTC. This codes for CATMGGGAGNEQFF.

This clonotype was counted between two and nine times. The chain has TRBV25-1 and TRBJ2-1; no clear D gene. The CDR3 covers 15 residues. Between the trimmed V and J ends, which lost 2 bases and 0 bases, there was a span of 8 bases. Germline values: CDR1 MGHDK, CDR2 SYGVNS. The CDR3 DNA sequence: TGTGCCAGCAGTGAACGGAGAAACTCCTACAATGAGCAGTTCTTC. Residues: CASSERRNSYNEQFF.

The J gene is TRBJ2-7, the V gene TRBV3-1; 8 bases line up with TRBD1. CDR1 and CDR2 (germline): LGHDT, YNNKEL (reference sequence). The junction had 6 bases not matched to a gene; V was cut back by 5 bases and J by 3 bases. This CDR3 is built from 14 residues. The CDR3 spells CASSYGQGHYEQYF. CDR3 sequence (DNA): TGTGCCAGCAGCTACGGACAGGGACACTACGAGCAGTACTTC.

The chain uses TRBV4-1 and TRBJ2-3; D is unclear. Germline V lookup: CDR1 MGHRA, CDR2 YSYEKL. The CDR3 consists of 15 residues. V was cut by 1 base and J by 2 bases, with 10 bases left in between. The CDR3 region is CASSQGQLDTDTQYF. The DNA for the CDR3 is TGCGCCAGCAGCCAAGGCCAATTAGACACAGATACGCAGTATTTT.

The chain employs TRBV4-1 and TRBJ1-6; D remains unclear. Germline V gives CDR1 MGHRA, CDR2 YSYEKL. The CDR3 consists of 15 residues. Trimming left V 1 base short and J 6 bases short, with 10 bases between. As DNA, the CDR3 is TGCGCCAGCAGCCAAGTTTGGGCAGTTAATTCACCCCTCCACTTT. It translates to CASSQVWAVNSPLHF.

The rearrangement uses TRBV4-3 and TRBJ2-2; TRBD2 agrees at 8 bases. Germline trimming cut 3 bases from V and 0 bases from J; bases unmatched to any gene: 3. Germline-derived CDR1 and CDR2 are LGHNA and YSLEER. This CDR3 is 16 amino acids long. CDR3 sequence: CASSQLLAANTGELFF. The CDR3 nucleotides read TGCGCCAGCAGCCAGTTACTAGCGGCGAACACCGGGGAGCTGTTTTTT.

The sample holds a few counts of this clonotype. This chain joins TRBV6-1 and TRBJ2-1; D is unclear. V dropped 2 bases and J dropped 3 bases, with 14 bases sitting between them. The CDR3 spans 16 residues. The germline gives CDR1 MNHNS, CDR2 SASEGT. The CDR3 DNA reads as TGTGCCAGCAGTGAAAAGAGGCTAGAGCTCTACAATGAGCAGTTCTTC. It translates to CASSEKRLELYNEQFF.

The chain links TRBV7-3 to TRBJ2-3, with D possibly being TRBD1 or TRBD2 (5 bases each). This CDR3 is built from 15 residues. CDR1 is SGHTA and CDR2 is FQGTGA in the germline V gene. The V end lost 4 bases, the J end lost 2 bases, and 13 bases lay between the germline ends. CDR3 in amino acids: CASSSGTKITDTQYF. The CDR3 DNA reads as TGTGCCAGCAGCTCCGGGACCAAGATCACAGATACGCAGTATTTT.

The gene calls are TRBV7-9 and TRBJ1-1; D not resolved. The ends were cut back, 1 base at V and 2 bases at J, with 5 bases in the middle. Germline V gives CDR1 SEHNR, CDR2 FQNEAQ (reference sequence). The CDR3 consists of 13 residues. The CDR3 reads CASSLDHNTEAFF. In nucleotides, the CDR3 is TGTGCCAGCAGCTTAGACCACAACACTGAAGCTTTCTTT.

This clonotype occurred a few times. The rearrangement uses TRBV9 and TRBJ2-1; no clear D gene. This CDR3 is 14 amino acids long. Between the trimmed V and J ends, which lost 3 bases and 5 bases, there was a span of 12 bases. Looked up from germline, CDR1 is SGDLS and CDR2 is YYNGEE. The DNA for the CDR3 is TGTGCCAGCAGCGACCCAGGACGGGACAATGAGCAGTTCTTC. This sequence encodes CASSDPGRDNEQFF. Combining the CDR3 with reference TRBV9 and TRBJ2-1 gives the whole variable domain DSGVTQTPKHLITATGQRVTLRCSPRSGDLSVYWYQQSLDQGLQFLIQYYNGEERAKGNILERFSAQQFPDLHSELNLSSLELGDSALYFCASSDPGRDNEQFFGPGTRLTVL.

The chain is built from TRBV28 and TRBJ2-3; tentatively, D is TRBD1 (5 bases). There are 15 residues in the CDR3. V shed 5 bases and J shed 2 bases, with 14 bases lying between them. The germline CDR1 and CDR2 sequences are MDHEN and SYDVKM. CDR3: CASSETDSPTDTQYF. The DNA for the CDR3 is TGTGCCAGCAGTGAGACAGACTCACCCACAGATACGCAGTATTTT. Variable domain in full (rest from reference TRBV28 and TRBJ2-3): DVKVTQSSRYLVKRTGEKVFLECVQDMDHENMFWYRQDPGLGLRLIYFSYDVKMKEKGDIPEGYSVSREKKERFSLILESASTNQTSMYLCASSETDSPTDTQYFGPGTRLTVL.

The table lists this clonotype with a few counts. The CDR3 bases are TGCGCCAGCAGCTTCCAGGGCGAAGCTTTCTTT. It encodes CASSFQGEAFF. The chain has TRBV5-1 and TRBJ1-1; D may be TRBD1 (5 bases). Trimming took off 2 bases at V and 8 bases at J, with 7 bases between the two ends. Germline CDR1 reads SGHRS; CDR2 reads YFSETQ. The CDR3 sequence is 11 residues long.

CDR3 residues: CASSLVGAGRYNEQFF. The CDR3 coding sequence is TGTGCCAGCAGCTTAGTTGGGGCGGGAAGATACAATGAGCAGTTCTTC. V gene TRBV11-2 combines with J gene TRBJ2-1; tentative D call: TRBD2 (6 bases). In germline, CDR1 is SGHAT, CDR2 FQNNGV. Trimming pared 1 base from V and 4 bases from J, leaving 14 bases between. The CDR3 spans 16 residues.